The 23 T cell receptor beta chains given below trace back to one sample, sequenced in a study of OX40 agonist ivuxolimab in advanced cancers. Here immunoSEQ multiplex PCR was the method, and the copy in TCRdb shows in-frame clones only, minus some. The sample holds 66,000 or so clones, roughly 90% seen once. Sequenced material: CD4+ or CD8+ T cells sorted from blood, taken in a trial of the OX40 agonist ivuxolimab. The receptor set was obtained from an adult with an advanced solid tumor such as melanoma, head and neck, liver or kidney cancer.

The chain joins TRBV7-2 to TRBJ2-5; 9 bases agree with TRBD1. V trimming: 5 bases; J trimming: 3 bases; junction bases outside the gene matches: 4. The CDR3 consists of 14 residues. Germline CDR1 and CDR2: SGHTA and FQGNSA. The CDR3 DNA sequence: TGTGCCAGCAGCCCAAGGACAGGGGAAGAGACCCAGTACTTC. The encoded protein is CASSPRTGEETQYF.

The rearrangement links TRBV4-2 to TRBJ2-7; D is unresolved. The germline CDR1 and CDR2 sequences are LGHNA and YNFKEQ. Trimming removed 2 bases at V and 2 bases at J, with 10 bases between. This CDR3 contains 14 residues. CDR3 protein: CASSQNTSPYEQYF. DNA of the CDR3: TGTGCCAGCAGCCAAAATACCAGTCCCTACGAGCAGTACTTC.

The V gene is TRBV9, the J gene TRBJ1-3; TRBD1 might be the D (6 bases). CDR1 is SGDLS, CDR2 YYNGEE, per germline. The CDR3 sequence is 15 residues long. The V and J ends lost 0 bases and 2 bases respectively, with 9 bases between them. CDR3 sequence (DNA): TGTGCCAGCAGCGTAGCTGCAGGGGCTGGAAACACCATATATTTT. This gives the protein CASSVAAGAGNTIYF. The full variable domain, with the rest looked up from reference TRBV9 and TRBJ1-3, is DSGVTQTPKHLITATGQRVTLRCSPRSGDLSVYWYQQSLDQGLQFLIQYYNGEERAKGNILERFSAQQFPDLHSELNLSSLELGDSALYFCASSVAAGAGNTIYFGEGSWLTVV.

The chain combines TRBV7-9 with TRBJ1-1; D remains ambiguous. The V end was cut by 1 base, the J end by 1 base, with 7 bases between. Germline V gives CDR1 SEHNR, CDR2 FQNEAQ (reference sequence). The CDR3 contains 14 residues. CDR3 amino acids: CASSLETWNTEAFF. The CDR3 coding sequence is TGTGCCAGCAGCTTAGAAACATGGAACACTGAAGCTTTCTTT.

The chain has TRBV19 and TRBJ2-3; 7 bases line up with TRBD1. The V segment lost 3 bases and the J segment 4 bases; nucleotides outside the gene matches: 7. Germline V CDR1 and CDR2: LNHDA, SQIVND (reference sequence). This CDR3 has 15 amino acids. CDR3 amino acids: CASSIEGGPPDTQYF. The CDR3 bases are TGTGCCAGTAGTATCGAAGGGGGCCCCCCAGATACGCAGTATTTT. The full variable domain, rest sourced from reference TRBV19 and TRBJ2-3, is DGGITQSPKYLFRKEGQNVTLSCEQNLNHDAMYWYRQDPGQGLRLIYYSQIVNDFQKGDIAEGYSVSREKKESFPLTVTSAQKNPTAFYLCASSIEGGPPDTQYFGPGTRLTVL.

The chain couples TRBV6-5 to TRBJ1-1, with 7 bases matching TRBD1. The ends lost 0 bases at V and 4 bases at J; junction bases unmatched: 5. The CDR3 loop spans 15 amino acids. Germline loops: CDR1 MNHEY, CDR2 SVGAGI. The CDR3 DNA is TGTGCCAGCAGTTACTCGTCCTCAGGGGGCACTGAAGCTTTCTTT. This translates into CASSYSSSGGTEAFF.

The J gene is TRBJ1-4, the V gene TRBV19; TRBD1 aligns across 7 bases. CDR1 is LNHDA, CDR2 SQIVND, per germline (reference sequence). The CDR3 totals 16 residues. V lost 5 bases and J lost 8; bases outside the gene matches: 14. CDR3 sequence (DNA): TGTGCCAGTAGTCCTCCACAGGGGAAGAGGAGGGAAAAACTGTTTTTT. Its translation: CASSPPQGKRREKLFF. Complete variable domain (other parts from reference TRBV19 and TRBJ1-4): DGGITQSPKYLFRKEGQNVTLSCEQNLNHDAMYWYRQDPGQGLRLIYYSQIVNDFQKGDIAEGYSVSREKKESFPLTVTSAQKNPTAFYLCASSPPQGKRREKLFFGSGTQLSVL.

Details on this clone: Other nucleotide sequences in the sample specify the same CDR3. V usage is TRBV28 and J usage is TRBJ2-5; no clear D gene. This CDR3 spans 11 amino acids. Between the trimmed V and J ends, which lost 2 bases and 2 bases, there was a span of 0 bases. The germline CDR1 and CDR2 sequences are MDHEN and SYDVKM. The CDR3 here is CASSLQETQYF. The CDR3 DNA reads as TGTGCCAGCAGTTTACAAGAGACCCAGTACTTC.

The J gene is TRBJ2-1, the V gene TRBV19; D uncertain. The V end was cut by 3 bases, the J end by 9 bases, with 9 bases between. CDR1 and CDR2 from the germline V gene are LNHDA and SQIVND (reference sequence). The CDR3 sequence is 12 residues long. DNA for the CDR3: TGTGCCAGTAGTATCCGCAGTAGTGAGCAGTTCTTC. Its translation is CASSIRSSEQFF. Based on the CDR3 plus reference TRBV19 and TRBJ2-1, the full variable domain is DGGITQSPKYLFRKEGQNVTLSCEQNLNHDAMYWYRQDPGQGLRLIYYSQIVNDFQKGDIAEGYSVSREKKESFPLTVTSAQKNPTAFYLCASSIRSSEQFFGPGTRLTVL.

The chain combines TRBV2 with TRBJ2-2; 7 nucleotides match TRBD1. The ends lost 6 bases at V and 2 bases at J; junction bases unmatched: 6. The CDR3 runs 15 residues. Germline lookup yields CDR1 SNHLY and CDR2 FYNNEI. Here the CDR3 DNA reads TGTGCCAGCAGATGGGGACAGCAAAACACCGGGGAGCTGTTTTTT. Its protein is CASRWGQQNTGELFF.

This sequence joins TRBV27 and TRBJ1-2; 7 bases align to TRBD1. The germline V gene has CDR1 MNHEY and CDR2 SMNVEV (reference sequence). The CDR3 length is 14 residues. J gave up 1 base and V 3 bases, and 2 bases lay outside the gene matches. CDR3 sequence (DNA): TGTGCCAGCAGTTTCAGGGGGGGTAACTATGGCTACACCTTC. Protein product: CASSFRGGNYGYTF.

The V call is TRBV5-1, the J call TRBJ2-3; unclear D gene. V shed 0 bases and J shed 5 bases, with 10 bases lying between them. The CDR3 totals 14 residues. Germline values: CDR1 SGHRS, CDR2 YFSETQ. The CDR3 spells CASSLGQEGDTQYF. The CDR3 region has the DNA TGCGCCAGCAGCTTGGGTCAGGAAGGAGATACGCAGTATTTT.

The chain couples TRBV9 to TRBJ2-2, with D possibly being TRBD1 (5 bases). The CDR3 has 17 amino acids. Trimming cost V 0 bases and J 1 base, with 13 bases left between them. Germline assignment: CDR1 SGDLS and CDR2 YYNGEE. CDR3 protein: CASSVAPNTGNTGELFF. The CDR3 coding sequence is TGTGCCAGCAGCGTAGCCCCCAATACAGGGAACACCGGGGAGCTGTTTTTT.

The V gene is TRBV6-5, the J gene TRBJ1-4, with D uncertain. The CDR3 runs 15 residues. CDR1 and CDR2 from the germline V gene are MNHEY and SVGAGI. The V end was cut by 5 bases, the J end by 7 bases, with 17 bases between. This CDR3 is CASSGTQARLEKLFF. CDR3 nucleotides: TGTGCCAGCAGTGGAACTCAGGCACGCCTTGAAAAACTGTTTTTT.

The chain recombines TRBV19 with TRBJ1-6; 8 bases agree with TRBD1. Germline V gene lookup returns CDR1 LNHDA and CDR2 SQIVND (reference sequence). J gave up 7 bases and V 0 bases, and 5 bases lay outside the gene matches. This CDR3 region has 16 residues. The CDR3 coding sequence is TGTGCCAGTAGTATAGACGGGACAGGACAAAATTCACCCCTCCACTTT. This encodes CASSIDGTGQNSPLHF.

This chain links TRBV6-5 with TRBJ2-1, with D hard to call. Germline V gene lookup returns CDR1 MNHEY and CDR2 SVGAGI. The V end lost 2 bases, the J end lost 9 bases, and 5 bases lay between the germline ends. The CDR3 is 11 amino acids. The CDR3 DNA reads TGTGCCAGCAGTTACAATTCTGAGCAGTTCTTC. This sequence encodes CASSYNSEQFF.

This rearrangement joins TRBV28 to TRBJ1-1; 7 positions agree with TRBD1. The trim removed 2 bases at V and 11 bases at J, leaving 11 bases unmatched. Germline V lookup: CDR1 MDHEN, CDR2 SYDVKM. There are 14 residues in the CDR3. In DNA, the CDR3 is TGTGCCAGCAGTTTACCCGGGACAGCCCATCCGGCTTTCTTT. It is translated as CASSLPGTAHPAFF. Supplemented by reference TRBV28 and TRBJ1-1, the full variable domain reads DVKVTQSSRYLVKRTGEKVFLECVQDMDHENMFWYRQDPGLGLRLIYFSYDVKMKEKGDIPEGYSVSREKKERFSLILESASTNQTSMYLCASSLPGTAHPAFFGQGTRLTVV.

V gene TRBV11-3 combines with J gene TRBJ2-1; TRBD2 is a possible D gene (6 bases). Germline V gene sequence: CDR1 SGHNT, CDR2 YENEEA. Trimming removed 2 bases at V and 4 bases at J, with 12 bases between. The CDR3 loop spans 15 amino acids. The CDR3 protein is CASSLSSSAYNEQFF. CDR3 sequence (DNA): TGTGCCAGCAGCTTATCGTCTAGCGCTTACAATGAGCAGTTCTTC. Full variable domain (rest looked up from reference TRBV11-3 and TRBJ2-1): EAGVVQSPRYKIIEKKQPVAFWCNPISGHNTLYWYLQNLGQGPELLIRYENEEAVDDSQLPKDRFSAERLKGVDSTLKIQPAELGDSAVYLCASSLSSSAYNEQFFGPGTRLTVL.

The rearrangement uses TRBV18 and TRBJ1-5, with a weak D call TRBD1 (5 bases). The germline V and J ends were trimmed by 10 bases and 1 base, with 14 bases remaining between them. Germline assignment: CDR1 KGHSH and CDR2 LQKENI. The CDR3 runs 14 residues. Written as DNA, the CDR3 is TGTGCCACCTCGGACACCCTCAGCAATCAGCCCCAGCATTTT. Translating gives CATSDTLSNQPQHF.

V usage is TRBV7-2 and J usage is TRBJ1-1; D gene ambiguous. The CDR3 length is 13 residues. Germline values: CDR1 SGHTA, CDR2 FQGNSA. V was clipped by 7 bases and J by 3 bases, with 12 bases between them. The CDR3 is CASTVKVYTEAFF. The CDR3 bases are TGTGCCAGCACCGTCAAAGTTTACACTGAAGCTTTCTTT.

The gene calls are TRBV7-2 and TRBJ2-3; D unresolved. The germline V gene encodes CDR1 SGHTA and CDR2 FQGNSA. This CDR3 region has 12 residues. The V end was cut by 5 bases, the J end by 5 bases, with 8 bases between. The CDR3 protein is CASSETRDTQYF. The CDR3 DNA reads as TGTGCCAGCAGCGAGACGAGAGATACGCAGTATTTT.

The V call is TRBV27, the J call TRBJ2-3; 7 positions agree with TRBD1. CDR1 is MNHEY and CDR2 is SMNVEV in the germline V gene (reference sequence). After removal of 6 bases from V and 1 base from J, the junction contained 7 bases not matched to a gene. CDR3 length: 15 amino acids. The CDR3 here is CASSTDRKGTDTQYF. The CDR3 region has the DNA TGTGCCAGCAGCACGGACAGGAAAGGCACAGATACGCAGTATTTT.

DNA of the CDR3: TGCGCCAGCAGCCAAATTTCTCAACTAGTAACCGGTGAGCAGTTCTTC. Its translation is CASSQISQLVTGEQFF. The genes are TRBV4-1 and TRBJ2-1; maybe TRBD2 (5 bases). Trimming shortened V by 2 bases and J by 9 bases, and 20 bases separated the two germline ends. Germline lookup yields CDR1 MGHRA and CDR2 YSYEKL. CDR3 length: 16 amino acids.